These 29 T cell receptor beta chains share one sample of origin, sequenced in a study of T-cell reconstitution after alpha-beta-depleted transplantation in children. Preparing the TCRbeta library involved the use of unique molecular identifiers. Each CDR3 protein gets one entry after TCRdb re-called the PCR reads with MiXCR. Of approximately 500,000 distinct CDR3 sequences listed, 10% to 13% were seen once; the top ten hold 2% to 2.5%. The specimen comprised PBMCs, sampled before TCRalphabeta/CD19-depleted stem cell transplant. Receptors originate from a child aged 2-15 years with inherited bone marrow failure, due to receive a stem cell transplant.

The rearrangement uses TRBV6-5 and TRBJ2-7, with D maybe TRBD2 (5 bases). The germline V gene has CDR1 MNHEY and CDR2 SVGAGI. Trimming cost V 8 bases and J 3 bases, with 20 bases left between them. The CDR3 runs to 15 residues. This chain's CDR3 is CASGYFGIPDYEQYF. DNA of the CDR3: TGTGCCAGCGGCTACTTCGGGATCCCGGACTACGAGCAGTACTTC.

This clonotype was seen many times. This CDR3 is CASSSFRQGSYEQYF. The DNA for the CDR3 is TGTGCCAGCAGCTCTTTTAGACAGGGTTCCTACGAGCAGTACTTC. The chain employs TRBV7-2 and TRBJ2-7, with 7 bases matching TRBD1. The CDR3 has 15 residues. Per the germline V gene, CDR1 is SGHTA and CDR2 is FQGNSA. V lost 4 bases and J lost 1; bases outside the gene matches: 7.

There are many counts of this clonotype. The chain couples TRBV4-2 to TRBJ2-1; D is unclear. This CDR3 contains 16 residues. V gave up 6 bases and J gave up 5 bases, with 20 bases separating them. Germline assignment: CDR1 LGHNA and CDR2 YNFKEQ. CDR3 nucleotide sequence: TGTGCCAGCAGTCATACGGGTCGACTTATTGACAATGAGCAGTTCTTC. Translated, it gives CASSHTGRLIDNEQFF.

This clonotype appeared many times. The chain recombines TRBV12-3 or TRBV12-4 with TRBJ2-1; D unresolved. The V end was cut by 5 bases, the J end by 5 bases, with 7 bases between. The CDR3 extends over 12 amino acids. As DNA, the CDR3 is TGTGCCAGCAGTCCCCGGGACAATGAGCAGTTCTTC. This translates into CASSPRDNEQFF.

This clonotype was detected ten times or more. The chain combines TRBV7-9 with TRBJ2-5; D ambiguous. The CDR3 extends over 13 amino acids. CDR1 SEHNR and CDR2 FQNEAQ come from the germline V gene (reference sequence). V dropped 8 bases and J dropped 3 bases, with 13 bases sitting between them. This CDR3 reads CASGWVREETQYF. The CDR3 DNA reads as TGTGCCAGCGGATGGGTAAGGGAAGAGACCCAGTACTTC. The full variable domain, with the rest looked up from reference TRBV7-9 and TRBJ2-5, is DTGVSQNPRHKITKRGQNVTFRCDPISEHNRLYWYRQTLGQGPEFLTYFQNEAQLEKSRLLSDRFSAERPKGSFSTLEIQRTEQGDSAMYLCASGWVREETQYFGPGTRLLVL.

In this sample, this clonotype turned up many times. This chain links TRBV5-1 with TRBJ2-1; D ambiguous. The germline V gene encodes CDR1 SGHRS and CDR2 YFSETQ. CDR3 length equals 14 residues. V lost 1 base and J lost 8, with 13 bases in between. For the CDR3, the DNA is TGCGCCAGCAGCTTGTGGTCCTTGGACGATGAGCAGTTCTTC. Its translation is CASSLWSLDDEQFF.

The table lists this clonotype with many counts. The chain recombines TRBV6-5 with TRBJ2-7; D remains unclear. Trimming removed 4 bases at V and 6 bases at J, with 19 bases between. Germline CDR1 reads MNHEY; CDR2 reads SVGAGI. This CDR3 has 15 residues. CDR3 in DNA: TGTGCCAGCAGTTTGGGCTATCCGCTATTTATCGAGCAGTACTTC. Its translation: CASSLGYPLFIEQYF.

This clonotype was counted many times. The chain recombines TRBV5-6 with TRBJ1-1; the D gene is possibly TRBD1 (6 bases). The germline V gene has CDR1 SGHDT and CDR2 YYEEEE. The CDR3 covers 15 residues. Trimming took off 0 bases at V and 6 bases at J, with 15 bases between the two ends. The CDR3 DNA follows: TGTGCCAGCAGCTTGGGTGGGGGGCGAAACCCTGAAGCTTTCTTT. It translates to CASSLGGGRNPEAFF.

This clonotype appeared many times. The V and J genes are TRBV29-1 and TRBJ2-3; the match to TRBD1 covers 7 bases. V lost 7 bases, J lost 0 bases, and 7 bases stayed unmatched. Germline V gene sequence: CDR1 SQVTM, CDR2 ANQGSEA. The CDR3 consists of 14 residues. CDR3 region: CSASWGQSTDTQYF. Written as DNA, the CDR3 is TGCAGCGCTTCCTGGGGACAGAGCACAGATACGCAGTATTTT.

This clonotype has a count of ten or more. V usage is TRBV5-6 and J usage is TRBJ2-7, with 12 nucleotides matching TRBD1. The V and J ends lost 3 bases and 4 bases, in that order; junction bases with no gene match: 2. The germline V gene encodes CDR1 SGHDT and CDR2 YYEEEE. There are 14 residues in the CDR3. The CDR3 protein is CASSWDRGLYEQYF. For the CDR3, the DNA is TGTGCCAGCAGCTGGGACAGGGGGCTGTACGAGCAGTACTTC.

In this sample, this clonotype turned up many times. This chain links TRBV29-1 with TRBJ2-1, with TRBD2 matching over 7 bases. The CDR3 loop spans 14 amino acids. V lost 6 bases and J lost 1; bases outside the gene matches: 6. The germline gives CDR1 SQVTM, CDR2 ANQGSEA. CDR3 coding DNA: TGCAGCGTGAGGTGGCGGGAGTCCTACAATGAGCAGTTCTTC. This codes for CSVRWRESYNEQFF.

This clonotype was detected only a few times. This chain connects TRBV19 to TRBJ1-2; D call uncertain. Germline CDR1 is LNHDA and CDR2 is SQIVND (reference sequence). V was trimmed by 9 bases and J by 1 base, leaving 18 bases between them. The CDR3 extends over 15 amino acids. The CDR3 nucleotides are TGTGCCAGCTTACGGACGGGCACTGGTAACTATGGCTACACCTTC. This translates into CASLRTGTGNYGYTF.

The chain links TRBV29-1 to TRBJ2-7; TRBD1 might be the D (5 bases). CDR1 and CDR2 from the germline V gene are SQVTM and ANQGSEA. The CDR3 is 12 residues long. The ends were cut back, 4 bases at V and 3 bases at J, with 10 bases in the middle. DNA of the CDR3: TGCAGCGTTGGGACCACAGGCTACGAGCAGTACTTC. Amino acid sequence: CSVGTTGYEQYF.

At least ten counts were recorded for this clonotype. The chain combines TRBV5-1 with TRBJ1-1, with D maybe TRBD1 (5 bases). The CDR3 extends over 12 amino acids. Germline V CDR1 and CDR2: SGHRS, YFSETQ. V lost 0 bases to trimming and J lost 7 bases, with 7 bases between them. Here the CDR3 reads CASSLGGREAFF. The CDR3 DNA sequence: TGCGCCAGCAGCTTGGGGGGACGTGAAGCTTTCTTT.

Details on this clonotype: Given a much more abundant clone one base away, this may be a read error. This rearrangement joins TRBV7-6 to TRBJ2-1; 8 bases line up with TRBD2. CDR3 length equals 16 residues. Unmatched junction bases numbered 9, after V lost 1 base and J lost 7 bases. Germline CDR1 reads SGHVS; CDR2 reads FNYEAQ. The CDR3 loop is CASSLVAGCFANEQFF. Written as DNA, the CDR3 is TGTGCCAGCAGCTTAGTAGCGGGATGCTTCGCAAATGAGCAGTTCTTC.

At least ten counts were recorded for this clonotype. The gene calls are TRBV29-1 and TRBJ2-2; 7 bases align to TRBD1. Trimming cost V 0 bases and J 6 bases; bases outside gene matches: 1. CDR3 length equals 13 residues. Germline CDR1 and CDR2: SQVTM and ANQGSEA. The CDR3 DNA reads as TGCAGCGTTGAAGACGACAGGGCCGGGGAGCTGTTTTTT. This gives the protein CSVEDDRAGELFF.

At least ten counts were recorded for this clonotype. The chain carries TRBV7-2 and TRBJ2-1; 7 bases agree with TRBD1. V was pared by 1 base and J by 6 bases, with 6 bases of the junction left unmatched. This CDR3 region has 15 residues. Germline V gene data show CDR1 as SGHTA and CDR2 as FQGNSA. CDR3 region: CASSLVGQPFNEQFF. The DNA for the CDR3 is TGTGCCAGCAGCTTAGTGGGACAGCCCTTCAATGAGCAGTTCTTC. Full variable domain (outside the CDR3, taken from reference TRBV7-2 and TRBJ2-1): GAGVSQSPSNKVTEKGKDVELRCDPISGHTALYWYRQSLGQGLEFLIYFQGNSAPDKSGLPSDRFSAERTGGSVSTLTIQRTQQEDSAVYLCASSLVGQPFNEQFFGPGTRLTVL.

This clonotype came up many times. The chain employs TRBV20-1 and TRBJ2-3, with 8 bases that match TRBD2. The CDR3 has 15 residues. The V segment lost 1 base and the J segment 7 bases; nucleotides outside the gene matches: 10. Germline CDR1 reads DFQATT; CDR2 reads SNEGSKA (reference sequence). The CDR3 nucleotides read TGCAGTGCTAGAGGTCTACGGGAGGGGATACATACGCAGTATTTT. Protein product: CSARGLREGIHTQYF.

The chain joins TRBV5-6 to TRBJ2-7, with 13 positions matching TRBD2. J gave up 5 bases and V 0 bases, and 2 bases lay outside the gene matches. CDR1 is SGHDT, CDR2 YYEEEE, per germline. The CDR3 length is 15 residues. The CDR3, as DNA: TGTGCCAGCAGCTTGGGACTAGCGGGAGGAGACGAGCAGTACTTC. This gives the protein CASSLGLAGGDEQYF.

This clonotype was found many times. J is TRBJ2-5 and V is TRBV3-1; D remains unclear. The CDR3 extends over 11 amino acids. Germline V lookup: CDR1 LGHDT, CDR2 YNNKEL (reference sequence). V lost 5 bases and J lost 6, with 7 bases in between. CDR3 loop: CASSVQQTQYF. The CDR3 bases are TGTGCCAGCAGCGTGCAGCAGACCCAGTACTTC.

In this sample, this clonotype turned up many times. The V and J genes are TRBV6-2 or TRBV6-3 and TRBJ2-2, with D perhaps matching TRBD2 (6 bases). Per germline, CDR1 MNHEY and CDR2 SVGEGT. Trimming stripped 5 bases from V and 1 base from J, with 11 bases between. The CDR3 is 15 residues long. The CDR3 bases are TGTGCCAGCAGTCCCCGGGGGAAGAACACCGGGGAGCTGTTTTTT. Translated: CASSPRGKNTGELFF.

This clonotype has a handful of counts. The chain carries TRBV13 and TRBJ1-1; possibly TRBD1 for D (6 bases). Germline-derived CDR1 and CDR2 are PRHDT and FYEKMQ (reference sequence). V lost 6 bases and J 4 bases, leaving 15 bases between the germline ends. The CDR3 consists of 14 residues. The CDR3 protein is CASRPTIRGTEAFF. The CDR3 DNA reads TGTGCCAGCAGACCTACCATCAGGGGCACTGAAGCTTTCTTT.

This sequence joins TRBV5-1 and TRBJ2-5, with TRBD2 identical over 9 bases. Germline CDR1 is SGHRS and CDR2 is YFSETQ. The CDR3 is made up of 17 amino acids. V was clipped by 1 base and J by 2 bases; unmatched bases: 9. The CDR3 DNA reads as TGCGCCAGCAGCTTGAAGGGTTCGAGCGGGGGGCAAGAGACCCAGTACTTC. Its translation: CASSLKGSSGGQETQYF.

The chain is built from TRBV27 and TRBJ2-7, with 13 bases fitting TRBD2. Germline V gene sequence: CDR1 MNHEY, CDR2 SMNVEV (reference sequence). CDR3 length: 17 residues. Losses at the gene ends were 5 bases for V and 5 bases for J; bases not matched to a gene: 12. The CDR3 here is CASSPGLTSGRVDEQYF. In nucleotides, the CDR3 is TGTGCCAGCAGTCCCGGCCTTACTAGCGGGAGGGTCGACGAGCAGTACTTC.

This clonotype was recorded at least ten times. The rearrangement links TRBV7-8 to TRBJ1-5, with a weak D call TRBD1 (5 bases). Germline V gene data show CDR1 as SGHVS and CDR2 as FQNEAQ. The CDR3 is 15 residues long. The germline V and J ends were trimmed by 5 bases and 3 bases, with 14 bases remaining between them. CDR3 bases: TGTGCCAGCAGCAAGGGACTGGGGAACAATCAGCCCCAGCATTTT. It codes for CASSKGLGNNQPQHF.

This clonotype has a count of ten or more. The CDR3 is CASSSAQGYNEQFF. The DNA of the CDR3 is TGTGCCAGCAGTTCAGCCCAGGGCTACAATGAGCAGTTCTTC. The chain uses TRBV9 and TRBJ2-1; D might be TRBD1 (5 bases). Germline values: CDR1 SGDLS, CDR2 YYNGEE. Trimming stripped 5 bases from V and 3 bases from J, with 12 bases between. The CDR3 extends over 14 amino acids.

This clonotype was detected ten times or more. V usage is TRBV20-1 and J usage is TRBJ1-2; D is ambiguous. Germline V gene lookup returns CDR1 DFQATT and CDR2 SNEGSKA (reference sequence). The V gene lost 2 bases and the J gene lost 2 bases, with 9 bases spanning the gap. This CDR3 is built from 13 residues. The CDR3 protein is CSARHIGNYGYTF. Written as DNA, the CDR3 is TGCAGTGCTAGACACATCGGGAACTATGGCTACACCTTC.

This clonotype was observed a few times. The V call is TRBV4-3, the J call TRBJ2-7; TRBD2 matches 9 bases. The V gene end was trimmed by 4 bases and the J gene end by 5 bases; junction bases not matched to a gene: 12. This CDR3 is 16 amino acids long. Germline assignment: CDR1 LGHNA and CDR2 YSLEER. CDR3 nucleotide sequence: TGCGCCAGCAGCCTCGGAGTAGCGGGAGATGGCGACGAGCAGTACTTC. As protein: CASSLGVAGDGDEQYF.

This clonotype was counted many times. The CDR3 here is CASSFPGQGYTGELFF. The DNA for the CDR3 is TGTGCCAGCAGTTTTCCGGGACAGGGCTACACCGGGGAGCTGTTTTTT. This chain joins TRBV28 and TRBJ2-2, with 9 bases that match TRBD1. The V segment lost 3 bases and the J segment 3 bases; nucleotides outside the gene matches: 5. The germline gives CDR1 MDHEN, CDR2 SYDVKM. The CDR3 totals 16 residues.